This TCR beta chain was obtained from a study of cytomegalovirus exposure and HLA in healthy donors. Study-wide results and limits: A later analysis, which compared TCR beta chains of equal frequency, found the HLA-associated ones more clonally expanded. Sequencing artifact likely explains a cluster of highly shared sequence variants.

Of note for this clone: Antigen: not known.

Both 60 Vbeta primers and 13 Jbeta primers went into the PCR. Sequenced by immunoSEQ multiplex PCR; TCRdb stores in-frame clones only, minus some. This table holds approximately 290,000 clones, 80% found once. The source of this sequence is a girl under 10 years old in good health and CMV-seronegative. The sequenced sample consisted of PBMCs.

The DNA for the CDR3 is TGTGCCAGCAGTTACGTCGGCGGGACGCAGTATTTT. It specifies CASSYVGGTQYF. The chain recombines TRBV6-5 with TRBJ2-3; D is perhaps TRBD2 (5 bases). CDR1 and CDR2 from the germline V gene are MNHEY and SVGAGI. This CDR3 is built from 12 residues. V lost 2 bases to trimming and J lost 9 bases, with 9 bases between them.